A selection of T cell receptor beta chains follows, all from one sample in a study of CXCR3-negative and CXCR3-positive naive CD8 T cells. TCRdb reprocessed the 5' RACE reads, with one entry per CDR3 protein and no DNA. The specimen's table records some 60,000 distinct CDR3 sequences. The sequenced sample consisted of naive CXCR3+ CD8+ T cells from blood. The receptors derive from a human donor in good health. Some clones in this sample may be carry-over from other donors' samples. CDR3s include the opening cysteine and the closing phenylalanine or tryptophan. Each record gives: clone size, J gene, V gene, CDR3 protein. Expanded clones get a size class; other rows say once, few or many, or leave the size out.

.,TRBJ2-1,TRBV29-1,CSVEQYNEQFF
.,TRBJ2-1,TRBV5-5,CASCLRDGSYNEQFF
.,TRBJ2-6,TRBV7-9,CASSSSFSGANVLTF
.,TRBJ1-4,TRBV3-2,CASSQDGGQVFDEKLFF
.,TRBJ2-7,TRBV29-1,CSVAEGDSYEQYF
.,TRBJ1-5,TRBV18,CASSPLGGDNQPQHF
.,TRBJ1-5,TRBV25-1,CASSDGAGSNQPQHF
.,TRBJ2-7,TRBV28,CASSFRLTGAYEQYF
.,TRBJ1-2,TRBV6-5,CTSSYGRDGYTF
.,TRBJ1-5,TRBV6-2/TRBV6-3,CASSYFSGSGYSNQPQHF
.,TRBJ1-1,TRBV7-2,CASSFGGAEAFF
.,TRBJ1-5,TRBV4-1,CASSKAEDNNQPQHF
.,TRBJ1-1,TRBV29-1,CSVERDLNTEAFF
.,TRBJ2-1,TRBV3-1,CASSQAFDFYNEQFF
.,TRBJ1-1,TRBV7-9,CASSVGRGTDTEAFF
.,TRBJ2-7,TRBV2,CASSDSHFLRGSHEQYF
.,TRBJ2-7,TRBV11-2,CASSPPVGAYEQYF
.,TRBJ1-1,TRBV6-1,CASSLGGNEAFF
.,TRBJ1-2,TRBV4-3,CASSQDGRQGPGYGYTF
.,TRBJ1-1,TRBV29-1,CSVAGVTKAFF
.,TRBJ1-2,TRBV29-1,CSVGAPDSGNGYTF
medium-sized,TRBJ1-1,TRBV11-2,CASSILGGLTEAFF
.,TRBJ2-7,TRBV6-2/TRBV6-3,CASRGTRYTYEQYF
.,TRBJ2-2,TRBV5-5,CASSFNTGELFF
.,TRBJ2-2,TRBV10-3,CAIRQNQGPGELFF